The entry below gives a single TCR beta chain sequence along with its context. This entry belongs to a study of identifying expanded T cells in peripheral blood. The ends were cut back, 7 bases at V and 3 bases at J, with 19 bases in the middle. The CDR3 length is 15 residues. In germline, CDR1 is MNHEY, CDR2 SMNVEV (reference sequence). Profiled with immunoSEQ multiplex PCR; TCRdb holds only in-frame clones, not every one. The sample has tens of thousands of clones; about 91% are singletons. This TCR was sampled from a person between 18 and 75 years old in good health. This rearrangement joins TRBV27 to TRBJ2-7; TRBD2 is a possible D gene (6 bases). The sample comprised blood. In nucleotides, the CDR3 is TGTGCCAGCACCCCCGGTGCGGGGCGCCACTACGAGCAGTACTTC. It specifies CASTPGAGRHYEQYF.